This passage covers 16 T cell receptor beta chains from one sample sequenced in a study of blood T cell repertoires in COVID-19. Sequencing was performed with immunoSEQ multiplex PCR; in TCRdb, only in-frame clones are kept and a portion is missing. The sample shows around 310,000 clones, about nine tenths of them seen only once. The sequenced material came from PBMCs or T cells enriched from blood (not recorded which). These receptors were taken from a woman between 25 and 40 years old who had recovered from COVID-19.

The chain recombines TRBV6-5 with TRBJ2-5, with 8 bases that match TRBD2. Germline assignment: CDR1 MNHEY and CDR2 SVGAGI. Unmatched junction bases numbered 5, after V lost 6 bases and J lost 5 bases. This CDR3 has 13 residues. CDR3 nucleotide sequence: TGTGCCAGCAGAAGCGGGAGTCTTGAGACCCAGTACTTC. This gives the protein CASRSGSLETQYF.

The chain recombines TRBV5-4 with TRBJ2-7, with TRBD2 matching 11 bases. CDR3 size: 16 residues. Germline V gives CDR1 SGHNT, CDR2 YYREEE (reference sequence). Trimming at V came to 2 bases and at J to 11 bases, leaving 15 bases not matched to a gene. The CDR3 DNA is TGTGCCAGCAGCTTTATAAGGGGGGGGACTAGCGGATGGGAGTACTTC. It translates to CASSFIRGGTSGWEYF. The whole variable domain, filled in from reference TRBV5-4 and TRBJ2-7, reads ETGVTQSPTHLIKTRGQQVTLRCSSQSGHNTVSWYQQALGQGPQFIFQYYREEENGRGNFPPRFSGLQFPNYSSELNVNALELDDSALYLCASSFIRGGTSGWEYFGPGTRLTVT.

This chain joins TRBV28 and TRBJ1-2; D perhaps matches TRBD1 (6 bases). CDR1 MDHEN and CDR2 SYDVKM come from the germline V gene. This CDR3 contains 14 residues. Trimming left V 8 bases short and J 3 bases short, with 16 bases between. The CDR3 coding sequence is TGTGCCAGCCCCCAGGGGATGTTGGACTATGGCTACACCTTC. It is translated as CASPQGMLDYGYTF.

About this clone: Other DNA sequences in the sample encode the same CDR3. The genes are TRBV5-1 and TRBJ2-7, with TRBD1 matching over 9 bases. This CDR3 region has 14 residues. V lost 0 bases and J lost 3; bases outside the gene matches: 1. Germline-derived CDR1 and CDR2 are SGHRS and YFSETQ. The CDR3 DNA sequence: TGCGCCAGCAGCTTGGAGACAGGGGGCTACGAGCAGTACTTC. Translating it yields CASSLETGGYEQYF.

This clone appeared a single time. The chain has TRBV9 and TRBJ2-1; maybe TRBD1 (6 bases). Trimming took off 0 bases at V and 6 bases at J, with 10 bases between the two ends. Per the germline V gene, CDR1 is SGDLS and CDR2 is YYNGEE. This CDR3 has 14 amino acids. The CDR3 here is CASSVGQVVNEQFF. CDR3 DNA: TGTGCCAGCAGCGTAGGACAGGTTGTCAATGAGCAGTTCTTC.

As DNA, the CDR3 is TGTGCCAGCAGCCTGAACGGGCCGGGACAGGGACAGCCCCAGCATTTT. It encodes CASSLNGPGQGQPQHF. This chain joins TRBV7-2 and TRBJ1-5; the match to TRBD1 covers 9 bases. V lost 5 bases, J lost 7 bases, and 12 bases stayed unmatched. The CDR3 runs 16 residues. The germline CDR1 and CDR2 sequences are SGHTA and FQGNSA.

The chain recombines TRBV27 with TRBJ1-1; possibly TRBD1 for D (5 bases). The germline V and J ends were trimmed by 2 bases and 6 bases, with 10 bases remaining between them. The germline V gene encodes CDR1 MNHEY and CDR2 SMNVEV (reference sequence). The CDR3 totals 13 residues. CDR3 nucleotides: TGTGCCAGCAGTTTAGAGGCAGGGCCTGAAGCTTTCTTT. This gives the protein CASSLEAGPEAFF.

V usage is TRBV29-1 and J usage is TRBJ2-7; 9 positions match TRBD1. Germline V gene lookup returns CDR1 SQVTM and CDR2 ANQGSEA. V shed 6 bases, J shed 7 bases, and the junction held 13 bases outside the gene matches. The CDR3 contains 14 residues. The CDR3 sequence is CSVVQGAQVSEQYF. DNA for the CDR3: TGCAGCGTCGTACAGGGGGCCCAAGTAAGTGAGCAGTACTTC.

The V call is TRBV7-9, the J call TRBJ2-7; 7 positions match TRBD1. Germline V gene data show CDR1 as SEHNR and CDR2 as FQNEAQ (reference sequence). V trimming: 5 bases; J trimming: 5 bases; junction bases outside the gene matches: 9. The CDR3 contains 14 residues. This CDR3 reads CASSMDRNNNEQYF. The CDR3 coding sequence is TGTGCCAGCAGCATGGACAGGAACAATAACGAGCAGTACTTC.

Points on this clone: Other DNA sequences in the sample encode the same CDR3. The genes are TRBV18 and TRBJ2-1, with 8 bases that match TRBD1. This CDR3 is 13 amino acids long. The junction had 2 bases not matched to a gene; V was cut back by 3 bases and J by 7 bases. In germline, CDR1 is KGHSH, CDR2 LQKENI. Written as DNA, the CDR3 is TGTGCCAGCTCACCGACAGGGGTGAATGAGCAGTTCTTC. This sequence encodes CASSPTGVNEQFF.

V and J are TRBV30 and TRBJ2-1; 11 positions agree with TRBD2. V was clipped by 1 base and J by 11 bases; unmatched bases: 4. Germline assignment: CDR1 GTSNPN and CDR2 SVGIG (reference sequence). This CDR3 is built from 13 residues. CDR3 nucleotides: TGTGCCTGGAGTGCCGGGACTAGCGGACAGCAGTTCTTC. It yields the protein CAWSAGTSGQQFF.

The chain employs TRBV4-1 and TRBJ2-1; 10 positions match TRBD2. The germline CDR1 and CDR2 sequences are MGHRA and YSYEKL. With 1 base clipped from V and 0 bases from J, the junction kept 0 bases outside the gene matches. The CDR3 is 16 residues long. CDR3 protein: CASSQGTSGSYNEQFF. Here the CDR3 DNA reads TGCGCCAGCAGCCAAGGGACTAGCGGCTCCTACAATGAGCAGTTCTTC.

The V call is TRBV30, the J call TRBJ1-5; 10 bases map to TRBD1. Trimming cost V 4 bases and J 2 bases; bases outside gene matches: 5. CDR1 is GTSNPN and CDR2 is SVGIG in the germline V gene (reference sequence). The CDR3 is 15 residues long. Here the CDR3 DNA reads TGTGCCTGGACGCCCGGGACAGGGGGCAATCAGCCCCAGCATTTT. It is translated as CAWTPGTGGNQPQHF.

The V gene is TRBV28, the J gene TRBJ2-2, with D possibly matching TRBD1 (6 bases). Germline V gives CDR1 MDHEN, CDR2 SYDVKM. This CDR3 spans 17 amino acids. The V and J ends lost 2 bases and 4 bases respectively, with 17 bases between them. The CDR3 DNA reads TGTGCCAGCAGTTTACGGCAGGGGATGCGTGGCACCGGGGAGCTGTTTTTT. This translates into CASSLRQGMRGTGELFF.

V gene TRBV6-4 combines with J gene TRBJ2-3; 9 nucleotides agree with TRBD2. V shed 4 bases and J 1 base; nucleotides not matched to a gene: 3. Looked up from germline, CDR1 is MRHNA and CDR2 is SNTAGT. The CDR3 has 15 residues. CDR3 residues: CASSAAGGGTDTQYF. The CDR3 DNA sequence: TGTGCCAGCAGTGCGGCGGGAGGGGGCACAGATACGCAGTATTTT.

The rearrangement joins TRBV27 to TRBJ1-3, with D possibly matching TRBD1 (6 bases). Germline values: CDR1 MNHEY, CDR2 SMNVEV (reference sequence). The ends were cut back, 6 bases at V and 0 bases at J, with 18 bases in the middle. CDR3 length: 17 amino acids. The CDR3: CASRSGAGDFSGNTIYF. The CDR3 DNA reads as TGTGCCAGCAGGTCAGGGGCCGGGGATTTCTCTGGAAACACCATATATTTT.